The entry below describes one T cell receptor beta chain. Which antigen it targets is not known. Within one base of it there is no much larger clone, and no base qualities were kept. The sample belongs to a study of blood T cell dynamics during melanoma immunotherapy (TCRdb year 2020). With regard to the full study: The patients had metastatic melanoma and were given first-line pembrolizumab or nivolumab plus ipilimumab as standard of care in the United Kingdom. Peripheral T cell receptor repertoires of metastatic melanoma patients were profiled before and after one cycle of checkpoint inhibitor therapy to find early correlates of response. The training cohort was made up of consecutive patients, while a further independent group of patients from the same centre was pooled to form an external validation set. Broader findings and caveats from the paper: The study could not determine whether the T cell clones driving repertoire changes were melanoma-specific or reflected general immune activation. The relatively small sample size was recognized as a factor that could limit how well the results generalize. A bifurcated reorganization of the PBMC repertoire at W3, with increased clonality or increased diversity, was observed in patients who later achieved disease control, unlike in progressors.

Germline trimming amounts to 0 bases on V and 3 bases on J, with 6 as the count of junction bases outside the gene matches. The germline V gene sets CDR1 to SGHVS and CDR2 to FNYEAQ. The CDR3 numbers 17 residues from cysteine through phenylalanine. Only the CDR3 DNA is retained, 51 bases long and in frame from the first base. A fixed 350 ng of DNA was loaded for every bulk PBMC sample. TCR beta CDR3 sequences were amplified from genomic DNA using the immunoSEQ TCRb Assay kit according to manufacturer instructions. The KAPA Library Quantification Kit for Illumina platforms was used to quantify pooled libraries by qPCR. Pooled libraries were sequenced on an Illumina NextSeq 500, clustered at roughly 0.55-1.1 pM. As for the original processing: TCR data were analyzed using immunoSEQ ANALYZER and the R LymphoSeq package. A rearrangement efficiency score was calculated as productive divided by the sum of productive and non-productive CDR3 sequences. Within each patient, timepoints were compared pairwise for clonality, measured with the Gini coefficient, and for diversity, measured with the Renyi index at alpha=1. In LymphoSeq, clonal relatedness was computed using an edit distance of 3, and repertoire similarity was computed using the Bhattacharyya coefficient. To classify response, a linear discriminant analysis based on week-3 changes in clonality and diversity was built with the R MASS and caret packages. Held by TCRdb, this immuneACCESS table contains in-frame sequences only and omits some clones. Under half of the omission traces to an unresolved V gene where checked; the cause of the rest is unknown. V and J calls and clone size are given by that table; D and trimming were obtained from the DNA. The sample table lists under 3,500 clones, about 83% of them with a count of one. The ten largest clones take up 11% to 15% of the sample.

The label giving this sample's time point can be read as: week 3, after first cycle of checkpoint inhibitor. Blood was sampled before treatment (T0) and at week 3 (W3), after the first cycle of checkpoint blockade. Except for a couple of patients with rapid clinical progression, response was assessed 12 weeks after the first infusion by RECIST 1.1; disease control meant complete response, partial response or stable disease. Patients with prior systemic cancer treatment, concomitant immunosuppressant therapy or synchronous other active malignancies were excluded. To track both circulating cells and T cell turnover, TCR beta was sequenced from bulk PBMC as well as from plasma cell-free DNA. PBMC were isolated from blood with Lymphoprep and SepMate tubes, followed by red cell lysis. DNA from PBMC and sorted T cell subsets was extracted with QIAamp DNA Blood Mini kits.

This clonotype was obtained from a human donor with melanoma. Rearrangement joined TRBV7-6 to TRBJ2-1; TRBD2 matches 9 bases in the middle. Sample: blood, taken from a patient treated with checkpoint blockade. The CDR3 protein sequence reads: CASSLALTSGFYNEQFF. The nucleotide sequence is given as TGTGCCAGCAGCTTAGCGCTCACTAGCGGGTTCTACAATGAGCAGTTCTTC.